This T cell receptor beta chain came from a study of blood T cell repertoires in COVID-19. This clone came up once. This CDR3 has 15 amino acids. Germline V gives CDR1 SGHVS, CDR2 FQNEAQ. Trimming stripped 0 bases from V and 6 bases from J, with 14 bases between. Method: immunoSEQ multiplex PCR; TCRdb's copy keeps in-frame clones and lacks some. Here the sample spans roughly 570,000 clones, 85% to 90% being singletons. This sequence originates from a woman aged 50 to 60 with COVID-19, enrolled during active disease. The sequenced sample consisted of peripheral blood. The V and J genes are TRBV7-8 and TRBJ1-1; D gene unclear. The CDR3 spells CASSLAILVSAEAFF. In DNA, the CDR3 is TGTGCCAGCAGCTTAGCTATCTTGGTGTCAGCTGAAGCTTTCTTT.